This T cell receptor beta chain was obtained from a study of blood T cell repertoires in COVID-19. Assay: immunoSEQ multiplex PCR; the TCRdb copy retains only in-frame clones and omits some. This sample has about 360,000 clones; 80% to 90% occur once, and the top ten carry about 7.1%. Germline CDR1 and CDR2: SGHNT and YENEEA. The CDR3 totals 18 residues. Unmatched junction bases numbered 15, after V lost 2 bases and J lost 7 bases. The chain carries TRBV11-3 and TRBJ2-1, with 9 bases matching TRBD2. This sequence originates from a woman aged 60 to 75 with COVID-19, enrolled during active disease. The sample comprised peripheral blood. CDR3 DNA sequence: TGTGCCAGCAGCTTAAGGGGGGCTAGCGGGGACCCAGGGAATGAGCAGTTCTTC. Residues: CASSLRGASGDPGNEQFF.